Reported below is one T cell receptor (beta chain). This clone was seen just once. This receptor's antigen is unknown. Base qualities are not recorded, but no much larger clone differs from it by a single base. This entry is derived from a study of shared clonotypes between healthy human individuals (dated by TCRdb to 2018 to 2021). Background for the entire study: The cohort comprised a couple of women and three men aged 18 to 49 years. Per donor, leukapheresis produced somewhere between about 0.85 and 9.5 billion PBMCs. Different laboratories and diverse techniques were used to prepare libraries and sequence TCR repertoires, to increase sequencing depth and limit assay-specific biases. The study deeply sequenced blood TCR repertoires of about 5 healthy adults to estimate repertoire size and the extent of clonotype sharing between individuals. Per donor, three plates each were used for CD4 naive and CD4 memory, two for CD8 naive, and one for CD8 memory.

The donors were healthy, HIV-negative adults with no recently reported acute infections or vaccinations. Every donor was a Caucasian adult living in Nashville, Tennessee, USA. CD4+ T cells were enriched through magnetic negative selection, after which naive cells were positively selected on CD45RA and the remaining negative fraction served as the memory subset. After blood collection by leukapheresis, PBMCs were isolated using Ficoll-Histopaque density gradient centrifugation and then cryopreserved in the vapor phase of liquid nitrogen. Analytical flow cytometry was used to check the purity and quantity of every magnetically sorted T cell population. Genomic DNA was isolated from each sorted fraction and quantified by UV absorbance on a Nanodrop 2000c. The research as a whole found: Only blood was sampled, and tissue TCR repertoires likely differ from those in blood. The small number of donors limited the genetic and exposure-history diversity represented. Sharing across a few donors was observed for approximately 5% of naive CD4, over 3% of naive CD8, over 2% of memory CD4, and about 0.39% of memory CD8 clonotypes. Pairwise subsampling led to the expectation that sequencing depth would affect the degree of clonotype sharing among donors. Estimated clonotype richness was generally larger for naive than for memory subsets. Compared with non-shared clonotypes, clonotypes shared by all four sorted-subset donors had higher generation probabilities. Rarefaction of sorted-subset datasets indicated incomplete sequencing despite the large sequencing depth.

TCR CDR3 regions were amplified from genomic DNA by multiplex PCR using the deep immunoSEQ assay. Genomic DNA extracted from each cell subset was distributed evenly over all wells of several immunoSEQ 96-well plates, and each plate served as one replicate. For sorted subsets, approximately 200 ng of genomic DNA, equivalent to roughly 30,000 T cell genomes, went into each replicate PCR. Purified libraries were measured with a Qubit 3.0 fluorometer, size-checked on a Bioanalyzer 2100, and measured again with the KAPA Library Quantification kit. A separate single-read 150-cycle Illumina NextSeq 550 flow cell was used to sequence each immunoSEQ 96-well plate. The paper's processing steps were these. Because the immunoSEQ output held only junctional sequences and lacked quality scores, the filtering could not match the filtering applied to full-length reads. Sequences were annotated with PyIR, a Python wrapper for IgBLAST v1.9, and V/J genes and CDR3 were assigned using IMGT germline references. Reads were filtered out if the reads had weak V/J assignments (E-value above 1e-6), no CDR3, stop codons, out-of-frame junctions, or ambiguous translated residues. V3J clonotypes were defined as sequences sharing an identical inferred V gene, J gene, and CDR3 amino acid sequence. Percentage overlap between repertoires was calculated by dividing the number of shared unique clonotypes by the size of the smaller repertoire. Richness of each repertoire was evaluated using RTK rarefaction, the Chao1 estimator, and Recon v2.1 estimates of unobserved clonotypes. OLGA was used to compute generation probabilities for all TCRbeta clonotypes that the gDNA method yielded from a handful of donors. Held by TCRdb, this immuneACCESS table contains in-frame sequences only and omits some clones. Under half of the omission traces to an unresolved V gene where checked; the cause of the rest is unknown. That table gives V, J and clone size, and the DNA gave D and trimming. This sample lists approximately 2.5 million clones; roughly 93% were detected once. The ten largest clones take up about 0.34% of the sample.

The sequence was obtained from a man younger than 35 in good health. Some clones in this sample may be carry-over from other donors' samples. Sequences were obtained from naive CD4+ T cells from PBMCs. The sample's cell subset or site, from its label and the paper: CD45RA+ positively selected.

The DNA reads TGTGCCAGCAGTCCCCGTCCGGGACAGTCCTACGAGCAGTACTTC. This gives the protein CASSPRPGQSYEQYF. The rearrangement joined TRBV6-1 to TRBJ2-7, and 7 junction bases match TRBD1. CDR1 and CDR2 are read off the germline V gene as MNHNS and SASEGT. The CDR3 sequence holds 15 residues, the cysteine and phenylalanine included. Only the CDR3 portion is preserved as DNA: 45 bases, with reading frame beginning at the first base. Unmatched junction bases come to 8, with V trimmed by 5 bases and J by 1 base.